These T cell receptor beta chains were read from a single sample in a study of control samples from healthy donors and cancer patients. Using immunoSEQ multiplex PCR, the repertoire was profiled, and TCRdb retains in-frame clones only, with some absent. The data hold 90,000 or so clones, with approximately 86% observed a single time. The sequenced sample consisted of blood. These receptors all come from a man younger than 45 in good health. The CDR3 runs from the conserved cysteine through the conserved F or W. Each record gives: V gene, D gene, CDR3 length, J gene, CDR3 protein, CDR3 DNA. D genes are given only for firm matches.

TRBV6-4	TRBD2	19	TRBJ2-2	CASSDSGLAGGLNTGELFF	TGTGCCAGCAGTGACTCGGGACTAGCGGGAGGGCTCAACACCGGGGAGCTGTTTTTT
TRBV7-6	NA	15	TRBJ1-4	CASSRTDATNEKLFF	TGTGCCAGCAGCAGAACAGACGCAACTAATGAAAAACTGTTTTTT
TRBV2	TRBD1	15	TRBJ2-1	CASSEDRGAYNEQFF	TGTGCCAGCAGTGAAGACAGGGGGGCCTACAATGAGCAGTTCTTC
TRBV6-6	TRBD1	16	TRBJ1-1	CASSYSSGQGATEAFF	TGTGCCAGCAGTTACTCGAGTGGACAGGGGGCCACTGAAGCTTTCTTT
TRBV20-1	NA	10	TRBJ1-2	CSAHTDGYTF	TGCAGTGCACACACAGATGGCTACACCTTC
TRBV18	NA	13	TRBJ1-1	CASSPGRNTEAFF	TGTGCCAGCTCCCCCGGCAGGAACACTGAAGCTTTCTTT
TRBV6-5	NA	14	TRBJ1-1	CASSYSRLNTEAFF	TGTGCCAGCAGTTACTCGAGACTGAACACTGAAGCTTTCTTT
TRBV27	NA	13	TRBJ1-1	CASRPFLGAEAFF	TGTGCCAGCAGGCCCTTTCTAGGTGCCGAAGCTTTCTTT
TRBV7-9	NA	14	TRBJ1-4	CASSLAIGSEKLFF	TGTGCCAGCAGCTTAGCCATCGGGAGTGAAAAACTGTTTTTT
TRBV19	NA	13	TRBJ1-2	CASSPGSTYGYTF	TGTGCCAGTAGTCCAGGGAGCACCTATGGCTACACCTTC
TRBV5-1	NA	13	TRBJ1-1	CASSVGTNTEAFF	TGCGCCAGCAGCGTTGGGACGAACACTGAAGCTTTCTTT
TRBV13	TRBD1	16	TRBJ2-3	CASSLPGTGGLDTQYF	TGTGCCAGCAGCTTACCCGGGACAGGGGGTTTAGATACGCAGTATTTT
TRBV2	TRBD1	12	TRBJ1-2	CASRGTGNGYTF	TGTGCCAGCAGGGGGACAGGAAATGGCTACACCTTC
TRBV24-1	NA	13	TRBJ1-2	CATSADPLGGYTF	TGTGCCACCAGTGCAGACCCCCTAGGCGGCTACACCTTC
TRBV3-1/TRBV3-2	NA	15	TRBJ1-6	CASSQGWDTYSPLHF	TGTGCCAGCAGCCAAGGGTGGGACACCTATTCACCCCTCCACTTT